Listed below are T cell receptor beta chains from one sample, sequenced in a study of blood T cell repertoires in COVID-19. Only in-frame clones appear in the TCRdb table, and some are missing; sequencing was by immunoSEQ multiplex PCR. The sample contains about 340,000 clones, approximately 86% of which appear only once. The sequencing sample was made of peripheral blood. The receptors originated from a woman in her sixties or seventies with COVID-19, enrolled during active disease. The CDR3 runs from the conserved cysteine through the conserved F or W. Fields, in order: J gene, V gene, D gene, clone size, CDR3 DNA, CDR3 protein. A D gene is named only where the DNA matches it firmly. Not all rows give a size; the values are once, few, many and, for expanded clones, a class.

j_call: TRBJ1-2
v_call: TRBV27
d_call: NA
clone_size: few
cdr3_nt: TGTGCCAGCAGTCCGCAGGGTAGCTATGGCTACACCTTC
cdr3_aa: CASSPQGSYGYTF

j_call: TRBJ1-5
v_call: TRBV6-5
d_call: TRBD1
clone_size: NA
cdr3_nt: TGTGCCAGCAGTTTTGGGACAGGGGGCAGCGGACAGCCCCAGCATTTT
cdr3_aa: CASSFGTGGSGQPQHF

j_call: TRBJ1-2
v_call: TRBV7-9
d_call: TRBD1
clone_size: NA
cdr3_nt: TGTGCCAGCACCCTGGATGGACAGGGGGACTATGGCTACACCTTC
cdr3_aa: CASTLDGQGDYGYTF

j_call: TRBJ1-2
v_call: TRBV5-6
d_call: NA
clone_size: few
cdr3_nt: TGTGCCAGCAGCTCCGGACAGTCACAATATGGCTACACCTTC
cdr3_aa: CASSSGQSQYGYTF

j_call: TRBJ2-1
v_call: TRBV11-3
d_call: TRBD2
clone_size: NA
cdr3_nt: TGTGCCAGCAGCCCACGGCGGGGGGGCGGTGAGCAGTTCTTC
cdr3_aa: CASSPRRGGGEQFF

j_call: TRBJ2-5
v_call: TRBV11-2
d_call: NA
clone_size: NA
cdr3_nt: TGTGCCAGCAGCCGCCCCTCCAGGCGGGTGGGGGAGACCCAGTACTTC
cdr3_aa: CASSRPSRRVGETQYF

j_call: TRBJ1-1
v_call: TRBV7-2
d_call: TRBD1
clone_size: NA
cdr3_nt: TGTGCCAGCAGCCTAGGACAGGGGGACACTGAAGCTTTCTTT
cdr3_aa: CASSLGQGDTEAFF

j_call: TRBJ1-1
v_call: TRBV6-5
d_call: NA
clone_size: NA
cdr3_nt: TGTGCCAGCAGCCGGACTGGGAACACTGAAGCTTTCTTT
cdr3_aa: CASSRTGNTEAFF

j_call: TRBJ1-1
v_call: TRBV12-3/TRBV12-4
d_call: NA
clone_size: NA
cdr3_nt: TGTGCCAGCCGCACAGTGGGCGCCACTGAAGCTTTCTTT
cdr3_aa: CASRTVGATEAFF

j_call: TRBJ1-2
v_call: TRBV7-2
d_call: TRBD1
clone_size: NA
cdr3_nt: TGTGCCAGCAGCTCATTAGGACGGGACAGGGGGTATGGCTACACCTTC
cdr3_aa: CASSSLGRDRGYGYTF

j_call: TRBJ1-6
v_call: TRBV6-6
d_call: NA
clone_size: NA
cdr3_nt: TGTGCCAGCAGTCTCCGACAGGAAAGCTCCTATAATTCACCCCTCCACTTT
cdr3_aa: CASSLRQESSYNSPLHF

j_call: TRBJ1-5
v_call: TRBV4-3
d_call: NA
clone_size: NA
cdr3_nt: TGCGCCAGCAGCCGGAGTCAGGGGACGTTCCAGCCCCAGCATTTT
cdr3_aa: CASSRSQGTFQPQHF

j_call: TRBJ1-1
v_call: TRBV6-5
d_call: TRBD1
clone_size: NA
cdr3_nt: TGTGCCAGCAGTTACATCGACAGGGGGCGCATAACCGAAGCTTTCTTT
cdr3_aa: CASSYIDRGRITEAFF

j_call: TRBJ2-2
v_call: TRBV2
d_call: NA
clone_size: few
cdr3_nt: TGTGCCACCACGATGGGCAGGGCAAACATCAACACCGGGGAGCTGTTTTTT
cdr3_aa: CATTMGRANINTGELFF

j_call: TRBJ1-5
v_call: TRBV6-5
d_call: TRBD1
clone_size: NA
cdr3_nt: TGTGCCAGCACCCTAGACAGGGGGCTCAATCAGCCCCAGCATTTT
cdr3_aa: CASTLDRGLNQPQHF

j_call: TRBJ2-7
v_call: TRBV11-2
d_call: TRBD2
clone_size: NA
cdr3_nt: TGTGCCAGCAGCCACACCGACTGGGAGCGGGGTTCCTACGAGCAGTACTTC
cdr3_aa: CASSHTDWERGSYEQYF

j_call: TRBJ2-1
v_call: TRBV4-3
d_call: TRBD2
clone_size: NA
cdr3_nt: TGCGCCAGCAGCCAAGAGGGACTAGCGGGGGGTACCGAGCAGTTCTTC
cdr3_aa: CASSQEGLAGGTEQFF

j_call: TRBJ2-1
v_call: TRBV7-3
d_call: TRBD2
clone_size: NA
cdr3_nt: TGTGCCAGCAGCTTAACTAGCGGGGGGGCATTTTCCAATGAGCAGTTCTTC
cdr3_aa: CASSLTSGGAFSNEQFF

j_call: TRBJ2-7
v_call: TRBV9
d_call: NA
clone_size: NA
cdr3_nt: TGTGCCAGCAGCGTGGACTCTAACTACGAGCAGTACTTC
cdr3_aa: CASSVDSNYEQYF

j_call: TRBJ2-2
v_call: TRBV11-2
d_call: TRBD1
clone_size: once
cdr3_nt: TGTGCCAGCAGCCGACAGGGGGCAGGCACCGGGGAGCTGTTTTTT
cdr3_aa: CASSRQGAGTGELFF

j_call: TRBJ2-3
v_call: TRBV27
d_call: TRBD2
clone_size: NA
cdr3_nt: TGTGCCAGCAGTATGCCTAGCGGTAGCACAGATACGCAGTATTTT
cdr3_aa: CASSMPSGSTDTQYF

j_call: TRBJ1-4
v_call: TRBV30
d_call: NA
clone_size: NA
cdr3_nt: TGTGCCTGGAGTGGCAGGATCCGGAATGAAAAACTGTTTTTT
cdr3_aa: CAWSGRIRNEKLFF